The entry below gives a single T cell receptor (beta chain) sequence along with its context. This clone has a single count. What this receptor recognizes is not known. Within one base of it there is no much larger clone, and no base qualities were kept. These data originate in a study of T cell responses to AZD1222 COVID-19 vaccine (TCRdb year 2021). Study-wide context: AZD1222 recipients given second doses at about 4 weeks or at about 12 weeks were pooled, since spike-specific TCR depth and breadth were not found to differ between the two schedules. A total of 230 to 250 trial participants underwent TCR sequencing, of whom 207 received two doses of AZD1222 and some 26 received two doses of the MenACWY control vaccine. Enrollment into the trials was organized by age into subgroups of 18-55, 56-69 and 70-plus years, and those subgroups contained 148, 28 and 57 TCR-sequenced participants, respectively. Results and caveats for the whole study, not just this receptor: Reportedly, almost half of the unique spike-specific TCRs recognized epitopes lying outside the regions that are mutated in the B.1.351 and B.1.1.7 variants. Because no day 14 peak-response samples were available, repertoires were characterized only after the peak T cell response. CD4 TCRs associated with the vaccine covered the entire spike protein, and the dominant responses were in regions 160-218 and 743-854. Conclusions about previously exposed vaccinees were limited because only six AZD1222 recipients were SARS-CoV-2 seropositive at baseline. Participants were mostly white British, with more females than males. The authors suggested clonal diversity may have been underestimated. After two AZD1222 doses, spike-specific TCR breadth and depth were significantly higher than at day 0 and than in MenACWY recipients. The 56-69-year group was small, and its depth increase did not reach significance, likely because of low power.

The CDR3 regions of human TCRbeta chains were subjected to immunosequencing. In the authors' own workflow: TCRs in the repertoires were matched against a reference library of SARS-CoV-2-specific TCRs that had been generated with the MIRA antigen-specificity platform. Breadth was defined as the fraction of unique TCRs that were SARS-CoV-2-associated, and depth was defined as the fraction of total T cells that were SARS-CoV-2-associated. Each spike-specific TCR was assigned to its reactive spike region and to a CD4 or CD8 class using the MIRA data. Log10-transformed breadth and depth values were compared by one-way ANOVA with Sidak's multiple comparisons tests. Imported from immuneACCESS, the table was reduced by TCRdb to in-frame sequences with V and J called. These copies leave out some clones; in studies compared against another copy, an unresolved V gene accounts for under half, and the cause of the remainder is not known. D and trimming were read from the DNA, whereas the V and J calls and clone size are those reported in that table. This sample comprises around 110,000 clones, 85% to 90% of them detected only once. The top ten clonotypes cover approximately 9.6% of the sample.

The CDR3 runs 15 residues from the cysteine to the phenylalanine. The read is trimmed to its CDR3 DNA, 45 bases read in frame from base 1. Cut back by 4 bases and 7 bases, the V and J ends lie 17 bases apart. The CDR1 and CDR2 encoded by the germline V gene (reference sequence) are SGHNT and YYREEE. Per the publication, the time point label means: baseline before first vaccination. The vaccinee samples were drawn from two UK trials, COV001 and COV002, one of which was a single-blind randomized controlled phase 2/3 trial testing AZD1222 (ChAdOx1 nCoV-19) in healthy adults. For TCRbeta chain sequencing, PBMC samples were collected from trial participants at day 0 and at day 28 after the second dose.

Recombination linked TRBV5-4 to TRBJ2-2; a tentative D call is TRBD2 (5 bases match). Sequencing used peripheral blood, obtained on day 0 of AZD1222 vaccination. The source is an adult in good health. The nucleotide sequence reads TGTGCCAGCAGCCCCGCACGGGTCGGAGGCGGGGAGCTGTTTTTT. Protein translation: CASSPARVGGGELFF.